Following are 32 T cell receptor beta chains from one sample sequenced in a study of blood T cells in healthy people across ages. The second PCR ran about 6 to 11 cycles with a sample-barcoded 5' primer and J-beta primers. In TCRdb, the 5' RACE reads were re-called with MiXCR into one record per CDR3 protein. In the table there are about 640,000 distinct CDR3 sequences, roughly 53% of which are singletons. Material for sequencing was blood. The receptors shown here come from a man between 60 and 70 years old in good health.

J is TRBJ1-4 and V is TRBV28, with D tentatively TRBD1 (5 bases). Germline CDR1 reads MDHEN; CDR2 reads SYDVKM. The CDR3 runs 14 residues. Deletions cut 5 bases from V and 8 bases from J, with 15 bases between. In nucleotides, the CDR3 is TGTGCCAGCAGTCCTCCAGGGATTAGAGAAAAACTGTTTTTT. Residues: CASSPPGIREKLFF.

This clonotype was counted a few times. The rearrangement links TRBV12-3 or TRBV12-4 to TRBJ2-5; no reliable D call. Trimming removed 3 bases from V and 2 bases from J, with 13 bases in between. The CDR3 runs to 15 residues. The CDR3 sequence: CASSLGQSTQETQYF. The CDR3 DNA reads as TGTGCCAGCAGTTTGGGCCAGTCGACTCAAGAGACCCAGTACTTC.

The rearrangement joins TRBV7-7 to TRBJ2-5, with a tentative D call TRBD2 (6 bases). Per the germline V gene, CDR1 is SSHAT and CDR2 is FNYEAQ (reference sequence). The length of the CDR3 is 15 residues. V was shortened by 5 bases and J by 2 bases, with 15 bases between the two germline ends. The CDR3: CASSPISGTQETQYF. The CDR3 DNA reads TGTGCCAGCAGCCCAATTAGCGGTACACAAGAGACCCAGTACTTC. Using reference TRBV7-7 and TRBJ2-5 for the parts outside the CDR3, the full variable domain is GAGVSQSPRYKVTKRGQDVTLRCDPISSHATLYWYQQALGQGPEFLTYFNYEAQPDKSGLPSDRFSAERPEGSISTLTIQRTEQRDSAMYRCASSPISGTQETQYFGPGTRLLVL.

This clonotype was counted a few times. V usage is TRBV2 and J usage is TRBJ2-5; unclear D gene. V was clipped by 4 bases and J by 1 base, with 10 bases between them. The CDR3 runs 14 residues. Germline lookup yields CDR1 SNHLY and CDR2 FYNNEI. This CDR3 reads CASSGRPLQETQYF. CDR3 sequence (DNA): TGTGCCAGCAGTGGCAGGCCCCTCCAAGAGACCCAGTACTTC.

The chain is built from TRBV3-1 and TRBJ2-5; D is ambiguous. CDR1 is LGHDT and CDR2 is YNNKEL in the germline V gene (reference sequence). CDR3 length: 15 residues. V was clipped by 0 bases and J by 7 bases, with 15 bases between them. CDR3 in DNA: TGTGCCAGCAGCCAAGATACCGGGCAGCTGGGGACCCAGTACTTC. Translated: CASSQDTGQLGTQYF.

This clonotype was detected only a few times. The chain's CDR3 is CASSFLAGGGSETQYF. In nucleotides, the CDR3 is TGTGCCAGCAGCTTTCTTGCGGGGGGGGGCTCGGAGACCCAGTACTTC. The genes are TRBV7-9 and TRBJ2-5; TRBD2 matches at 9 bases. The J segment lost 5 bases and the V segment lost 3 bases, leaving 10 bases of the junction unmatched. Germline values: CDR1 SEHNR, CDR2 FQNEAQ (reference sequence). The CDR3 is 16 amino acids.

The genes are TRBV20-1 and TRBJ2-3; D is undetermined. There are 13 residues in the CDR3. Germline assignment: CDR1 DFQATT and CDR2 SNEGSKA (reference sequence). Trimming cost V 0 bases and J 2 bases, with 6 bases left between them. CDR3: CSARDRNTDTQYF. The CDR3 DNA follows: TGCAGTGCTAGAGATAGGAACACAGATACGCAGTATTTT.

The chain links TRBV20-1 to TRBJ2-4; D is perhaps TRBD1 (6 bases). Trimming took off 6 bases at V and 2 bases at J, with 14 bases between the two ends. Looked up from germline, CDR1 is DFQATT and CDR2 is SNEGSKA (reference sequence). The CDR3 extends over 14 amino acids. The CDR3 protein is CSANPQGPKNIQYF. CDR3 sequence (DNA): TGCAGTGCCAACCCACAGGGCCCCAAAAACATTCAGTACTTC.

The rearrangement joins TRBV5-1 to TRBJ2-3, with 8 bases aligning to TRBD2. The trim removed 7 bases at V and 6 bases at J, leaving 13 bases unmatched. Germline CDR1 SGHRS, CDR2 YFSETQ. This CDR3 is 15 amino acids long. The CDR3 nucleotides are TGCGCCAGCCATGGAGGACCCGGGAGGGAGGATACGCAGTATTTT. Translated, it gives CASHGGPGREDTQYF.

This sequence joins TRBV15 and TRBJ1-2; D perhaps matches TRBD1 (6 bases). CDR3 length: 13 amino acids. Trimming took off 0 bases at V and 8 bases at J, with 10 bases between the two ends. Germline CDR1 LNHNV, CDR2 YYDKDF (reference sequence). This CDR3 is CATSRDRGGGYTF. The CDR3 DNA is TGTGCCACCAGCAGAGACAGGGGCGGGGGCTACACCTTC. Together with reference TRBV15 and TRBJ1-2, the CDR3 gives the full variable domain: DAMVIQNPRYQVTQFGKPVTLSCSQTLNHNVMYWYQQKSSQAPKLLFHYYDKDFNNEADTPDNFQSRRPNTSFCFLDIRSPGLGDTAMYLCATSRDRGGGYTFGSGTRLTVV.

This clonotype was picked up many times. The gene calls are TRBV12-3 or TRBV12-4 and TRBJ1-2; 9 bases map to TRBD1. The CDR3 has 14 residues. The V and J ends lost 4 bases and 7 bases, in that order; junction bases with no gene match: 7. CDR3 nucleotides: TGTGCCAGCAGTTCCACAGGGGGCGCGGTTGGCTACACCTTC. This encodes CASSSTGGAVGYTF.

The table lists this clonotype with a few counts. The chain couples TRBV7-9 to TRBJ2-5; no firm D call. V gave up 6 bases and J gave up 3 bases, with 11 bases separating them. Germline V gene sequence: CDR1 SEHNR, CDR2 FQNEAQ (reference sequence). The CDR3 is made up of 13 amino acids. In DNA form, the CDR3 reads TGTGCCAGCAGGGCACTGGGAAAAGAGACCCAGTACTTC. Residues: CASRALGKETQYF.

The chain is built from TRBV25-1 and TRBJ2-3, with D maybe TRBD1 (5 bases). The CDR3 length is 13 residues. The V gene's germline CDR1 is MGHDK and CDR2 SYGVNS. The V end lost 1 base, the J end lost 8 bases, and 10 bases lay between the germline ends. The CDR3: CASSEFGRGTQYF. CDR3 DNA: TGTGCCAGCAGTGAATTCGGTAGGGGTACGCAGTATTTT.

The chain carries TRBV9 and TRBJ2-1, with 9 positions matching TRBD2. Per germline, CDR1 SGDLS and CDR2 YYNGEE. The V gene end was trimmed by 3 bases and the J gene end by 8 bases; junction bases not matched to a gene: 3. The CDR3 runs to 13 residues. The CDR3 loop reads CASSAGLAHEQFF. CDR3 DNA sequence: TGTGCCAGCAGCGCGGGACTAGCACATGAGCAGTTCTTC.

V usage is TRBV10-3 and J usage is TRBJ2-3; no firm D call. Trimming stripped 0 bases from V and 0 bases from J, with 7 bases between. Germline assignment: CDR1 ENHRY and CDR2 SYGVKD. This CDR3 comprises 15 residues. The CDR3 nucleotides are TGTGCCATCAGTGAGTCTGGTACTAGCACAGATACGCAGTATTTT. Protein product: CAISESGTSTDTQYF.

The chain employs TRBV6-5 and TRBJ1-5; TRBD1 agrees at 7 bases. Looked up from germline, CDR1 is MNHEY and CDR2 is SVGAGI. V gave up 2 bases and J gave up 3 bases; unmatched junction bases: 19. CDR3 length equals 20 residues. The CDR3 reads CASSYPMGQTGTGANQPQHF. CDR3 nucleotide sequence: TGTGCCAGCAGTTACCCCATGGGACAGACAGGGACGGGGGCCAATCAGCCCCAGCATTTT.

The chain joins TRBV20-1 to TRBJ2-3, with a weak D call TRBD2 (7 bases). Germline assignment: CDR1 DFQATT and CDR2 SNEGSKA (reference sequence). This CDR3 region has 15 residues. Trimming left V 3 bases short and J 5 bases short, with 18 bases between. The chain's CDR3 is CSASGPGGRGDTQYF. The CDR3 DNA sequence: TGCAGTGCTAGTGGTCCGGGGGGCCGAGGAGATACGCAGTATTTT.

This chain links TRBV11-2 with TRBJ2-7, with TRBD1 matching 9 bases. V lost 1 base and J lost 0; bases outside the gene matches: 4. The germline V gene encodes CDR1 SGHAT and CDR2 FQNNGV. CDR3 length: 16 residues. The CDR3 spells CASSLVGTGSSYEQYF. CDR3 sequence (DNA): TGTGCCAGCAGCTTAGTGGGGACAGGGAGCTCCTACGAGCAGTACTTC.

This clonotype has a count of ten or more. A much larger clonotype is one base distant, so this may be a read error. This sequence joins TRBV28 and TRBJ2-5, with D possibly matching TRBD1 (7 bases). V dropped 5 bases and J dropped 11 bases, with 18 bases sitting between them. The CDR3 covers 13 residues. Germline V lookup: CDR1 MDHEN, CDR2 SYDVKM. This CDR3 reads CASSSRGDNEQYF. In nucleotides, the CDR3 is TGTGCCAGCAGTAGCAGGGGGGACAATGAGCAGTACTTC.

This clonotype has a handful of counts. The chain links TRBV6-6 to TRBJ2-3; the D is unclear. The V and J ends lost 6 bases and 2 bases respectively, with 15 bases between them. The CDR3 has 15 amino acids. CDR1 and CDR2 from the germline V gene are MNHNY and SVGAGI (reference sequence). The CDR3 reads CASSNHDRVTDTQYF. CDR3 coding DNA: TGTGCCAGCAGCAATCACGACCGGGTCACAGATACGCAGTATTTT.

The chain couples TRBV28 to TRBJ2-6; no definite D call. Trimming stripped 8 bases from V and 3 bases from J, with 14 bases between. Germline lookup yields CDR1 MDHEN and CDR2 SYDVKM. The CDR3 spans 15 residues. The CDR3 reads CASLGGVFGANVLTF. As DNA, the CDR3 is TGTGCCAGCCTTGGCGGTGTTTTTGGGGCCAACGTCCTGACTTTC.

This clonotype was seen more than once but under ten times. The chain combines TRBV27 with TRBJ2-7; D tentatively fits TRBD1 or TRBD2 (6 bases each). CDR3 length: 14 amino acids. Trimming removed 7 bases at V and 6 bases at J, with 19 bases between. Germline V gene lookup returns CDR1 MNHEY and CDR2 SMNVEV (reference sequence). As DNA, the CDR3 is TGTGCCAGCACCGATGTTGGGGGGCTTGGCGAGCAGTACTTC. As protein: CASTDVGGLGEQYF.

The chain couples TRBV6-5 to TRBJ1-6, with 7 nucleotides matching TRBD1. The V segment lost 5 bases and the J segment 7 bases; nucleotides outside the gene matches: 8. Germline V gene data show CDR1 as MNHEY and CDR2 as SVGAGI. The CDR3 is made up of 15 amino acids. The chain's CDR3 is CASSPQTGRNSPLHF. CDR3 nucleotide sequence: TGTGCCAGCAGTCCGCAGACAGGGAGGAATTCACCCCTCCACTTT.

A word on this clonotype: A much bigger clone sits one base away, suggesting this may be a read error. The rearrangement links TRBV10-3 to TRBJ1-2, with D unresolved. Trimming stripped 7 bases from V and 7 bases from J, with 19 bases between. CDR3 size: 14 residues. Germline lookup yields CDR1 ENHRY and CDR2 SYGVKD. As DNA, the CDR3 is TGTGCCATCAACCGAACACCGGGGAGCTGTGGCTACACCTTC. Its protein is CAINRTPGSCGYTF.

This sequence joins TRBV29-1 and TRBJ1-1, with TRBD1 matching over 8 bases. Germline lookup yields CDR1 SQVTM and CDR2 ANQGSEA. CDR3 length: 14 amino acids. Trimming took 7 bases from V and 1 from J; bases not matched to a gene: 8. CDR3 DNA sequence: TGCAGCGCCTACAGACAGGGGAGGAACACTGAAGCTTTCTTT. This sequence encodes CSAYRQGRNTEAFF.

This chain joins TRBV4-1 and TRBJ2-5, with D tentatively TRBD1 (6 bases). Germline V gives CDR1 MGHRA, CDR2 YSYEKL. Trimming cost V 3 bases and J 1 base, with 12 bases left between them. The CDR3 loop spans 15 amino acids. CDR3 DNA sequence: TGCGCCAGCAGCCACCCACAGGGACCCCAAGAGACCCAGTACTTC. It codes for CASSHPQGPQETQYF.

In this sample, this clonotype turned up a few times. The genes are TRBV4-1 and TRBJ2-7, with D possibly matching TRBD2 (6 bases). CDR1 is MGHRA, CDR2 YSYEKL, per germline. The CDR3 is 15 amino acids. Deletions cut 1 base from V and 6 bases from J, with 16 bases between. CDR3 loop: CASSQVSPGTGEQYF. The CDR3 DNA reads TGCGCCAGCAGCCAAGTTTCCCCCGGGACTGGCGAGCAGTACTTC.

The table lists this clonotype with a few counts. V is TRBV2 and J is TRBJ2-5, with D perhaps TRBD1 or TRBD2 (5 bases each). The J call is in doubt because the DNA end fits TRBJ2-4 better. In germline, CDR1 is SNHLY, CDR2 FYNNEI. The length of the CDR3 is 12 residues. The CDR3 sequence: CASSVGENIQYF. CDR3 nucleotides: TGTGCCAGCAGTGTGGGGGAAAACATTCAGTACTTC.

The V call is TRBV28, the J call TRBJ1-2, with D unclear. V was trimmed by 10 bases and J by 6 bases, leaving 21 bases between them. CDR3 length: 14 amino acids. The germline CDR1 and CDR2 sequences are MDHEN and SYDVKM. The DNA for the CDR3 is TGTGCCACCCAAAATGCCGGGCGGCACCATGGCTACACCTTC. Its translation is CATQNAGRHHGYTF.

The J gene is TRBJ2-1, the V gene TRBV5-1, with 7 nucleotides matching TRBD2. Trimming at V came to 4 bases and at J to 1 base, leaving 5 bases not matched to a gene. The CDR3 runs 15 residues. Germline V gene data show CDR1 as SGHRS and CDR2 as YFSETQ. The CDR3 sequence: CASSPTAGSYNEQFF. In DNA, the CDR3 is TGCGCCAGCAGCCCAACAGCGGGGTCCTACAATGAGCAGTTCTTC.

This rearrangement joins TRBV18 to TRBJ2-5, with D possibly matching TRBD2 (6 bases). The germline CDR1 and CDR2 sequences are KGHSH and LQKENI. The CDR3 extends over 16 amino acids. V was shortened by 1 base and J by 2 bases, with 14 bases between the two germline ends. Written as DNA, the CDR3 is TGTGCCAGCTCACCACTGGGAGCGGGTCTTCAAGAGACCCAGTACTTC. Encoded protein: CASSPLGAGLQETQYF.

The rearrangement joins TRBV6-6 to TRBJ1-2; the match to TRBD1 covers 7 bases. The V segment lost 0 bases and the J segment 2 bases; nucleotides outside the gene matches: 6. This CDR3 has 16 residues. Germline-derived CDR1 and CDR2 are MNHNY and SVGAGI (reference sequence). The CDR3 sequence: CASSYSTGQRNYGYTF. The CDR3 bases are TGTGCCAGCAGTTACTCGACGGGACAGCGAAACTATGGCTACACCTTC.